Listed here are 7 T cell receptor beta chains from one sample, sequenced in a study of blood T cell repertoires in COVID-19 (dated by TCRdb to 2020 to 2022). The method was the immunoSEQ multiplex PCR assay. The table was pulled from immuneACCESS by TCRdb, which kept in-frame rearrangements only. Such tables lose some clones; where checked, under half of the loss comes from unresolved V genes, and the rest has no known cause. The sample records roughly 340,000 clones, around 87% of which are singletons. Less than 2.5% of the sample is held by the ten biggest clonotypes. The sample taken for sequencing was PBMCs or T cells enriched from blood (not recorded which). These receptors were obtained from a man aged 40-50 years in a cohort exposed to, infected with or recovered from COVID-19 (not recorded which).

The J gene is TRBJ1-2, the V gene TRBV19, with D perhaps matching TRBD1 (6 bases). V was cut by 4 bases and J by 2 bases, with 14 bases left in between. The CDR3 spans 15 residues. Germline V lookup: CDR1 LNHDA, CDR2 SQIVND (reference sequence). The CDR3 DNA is TGTGCCAGTAGTAGAGACCTCAGGGGAAACTATGGCTACACCTTC. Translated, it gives CASSRDLRGNYGYTF.

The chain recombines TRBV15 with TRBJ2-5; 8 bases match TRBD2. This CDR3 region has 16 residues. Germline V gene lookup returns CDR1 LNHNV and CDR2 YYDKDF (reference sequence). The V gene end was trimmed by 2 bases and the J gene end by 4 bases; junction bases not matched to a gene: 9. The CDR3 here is CATSRQAGATPETQYF. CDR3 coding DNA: TGTGCCACCAGCAGACAAGCGGGAGCCACTCCAGAGACCCAGTACTTC.

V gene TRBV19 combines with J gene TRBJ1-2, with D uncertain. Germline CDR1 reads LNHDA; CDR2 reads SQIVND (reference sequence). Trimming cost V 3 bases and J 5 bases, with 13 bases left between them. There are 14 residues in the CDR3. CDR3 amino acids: CASSITRFQYGYTF. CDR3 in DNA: TGTGCCAGTAGTATCACGCGCTTCCAATATGGCTACACCTTC.

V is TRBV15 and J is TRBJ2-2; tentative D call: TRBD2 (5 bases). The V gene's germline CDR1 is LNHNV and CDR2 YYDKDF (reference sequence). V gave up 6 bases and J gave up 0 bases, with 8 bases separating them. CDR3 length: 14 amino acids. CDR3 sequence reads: CATRAGTNTGELFF. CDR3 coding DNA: TGTGCCACCAGGGCGGGCACGAACACCGGGGAGCTGTTTTTT.

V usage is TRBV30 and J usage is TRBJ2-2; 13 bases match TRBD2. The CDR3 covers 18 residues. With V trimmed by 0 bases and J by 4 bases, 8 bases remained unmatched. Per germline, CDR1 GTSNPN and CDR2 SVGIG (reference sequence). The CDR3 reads CAWSVLAGGLHTTGELFF. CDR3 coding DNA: TGTGCCTGGAGTGTACTAGCGGGAGGGCTTCATACCACCGGGGAGCTGTTTTTT.

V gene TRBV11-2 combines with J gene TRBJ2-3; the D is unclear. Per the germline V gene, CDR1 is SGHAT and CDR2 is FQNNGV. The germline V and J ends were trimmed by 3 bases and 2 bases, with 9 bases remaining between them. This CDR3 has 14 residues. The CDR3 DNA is TGTGCCAGCAGCTTGATCGGTCCCACAGATACGCAGTATTTT. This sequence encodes CASSLIGPTDTQYF.

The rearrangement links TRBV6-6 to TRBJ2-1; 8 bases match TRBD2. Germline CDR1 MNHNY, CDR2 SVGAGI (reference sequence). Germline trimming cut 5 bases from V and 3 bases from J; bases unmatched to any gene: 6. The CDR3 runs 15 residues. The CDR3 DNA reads TGTGCCAGCAGTGCTGGGCGGGGGGACTACAATGAGCAGTTCTTC. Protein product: CASSAGRGDYNEQFF.